This TCR beta chain was found in a study of blood T cell repertoires in COVID-19 (dated by TCRdb to 2019 to 2021). General notes on the study: Collaborator samples came from the United States, Italy and Spain and covered acute and convalescent phases of COVID-19. The prospective study material was composed of cDNA or gDNA derived from T cells, B-cell-depleted T cells, or PBMCs. Subjects who had been exposed to COVID-19, were actively infected with it, or had recovered from it provided the deeply sampled blood TCRbeta repertoires that made up the dataset. The repertoires were released in a freely available public database intended as a resource for research on the immune response to SARS-CoV-2. The samples were drawn from the first 160 participants of the ongoing ImmuneRACE study and from 950 to 1,500 subjects provided by 6 global collaborators. A de-identified subject ID, COVID-19 status, age in years and sex were almost always included in the sample metadata. Where HLA class I and class II types were available, the types were taken from metadata supplied by the sample provider, not from assay-based typing. Overall study outcomes, separate from this receptor: The amount of clinical and demographic metadata varied by source and participant and was provided uncurated.

At one collaborating source in Seattle, patients were enrolled during active infection and were followed longitudinally through the course of disease. Each collaborating institution followed its own protocols to collect whole blood in K2EDTA tubes. For TCRbeta analysis, collaborators shipped samples in one of three forms: frozen whole blood, isolated PBMCs, or DNA extracted from either of those sample types. TCRbeta CDR3 regions were amplified from genomic DNA using the immunoSEQ Assay, a bias-controlled multiplex PCR. The published analysis was carried out like this. The number of nucleated cells in each sample was estimated from the amplification of reference gene primers within the assay. To quantify the absolute abundance of each unique TCRbeta CDR3 rearrangement, sequence reads were collapsed and filtered. For each sample, productive Simpson clonality was calculated as the square root of Simpson's diversity index over productive rearrangements. Not all clones reach the TCRdb copy of this immuneACCESS table, which keeps in-frame sequences only. Checked studies attribute under half of the gap to unresolved V genes and leave the rest unexplained. V and J calls and clone size are given by that table; D and trimming were obtained from the DNA. The sample includes over 200,000 clones, with 80% to 90% observed a single time. Clones ranked in the top ten supply 11% of the sample.

Clipping removes 8 bases from V and 5 bases from J, with 9 as the unmatched junction base count. Taken from the germline V gene, the CDR1 and CDR2 loops are MNHEY and SVGAGI. The CDR3 measures 15 amino acids from cysteine to phenylalanine. Only the CDR3 DNA is retained, 45 bases long and in frame from the first base. A word on this clone: What antigen it recognizes has not been identified. Per-base qualities were not stored, and no clone one base away is much larger.

This receptor was taken from a man in his fifties with COVID-19, enrolled during active disease. The material sequenced was peripheral blood. In this chain, TRBV6-5 is recombined with TRBJ2-5; 12 nucleotides in the junction match TRBD2. The DNA sequence is as follows: TGTGCCAGCGAATCTACTAGCGGGAGGTGGGAGACCCAGTACTTC. Translated, this is CASESTSGRWETQYF.